These 15 T cell receptor beta chains share one sample of origin, sequenced in a study of blood T cell repertoires in COVID-19. The assay was immunoSEQ multiplex PCR, and TCRdb's table has in-frame clones only and misses some. The repertoire holds 65,000 to 85,000 clones, with about nine tenths as singletons. Material for sequencing was peripheral blood. These receptors originate from a woman between 18 and 29 years old with acute or convalescent COVID-19.

The rearrangement links TRBV29-1 to TRBJ1-2, with 7 bases matching TRBD1. V trimming: 7 bases; J trimming: 3 bases; junction bases outside the gene matches: 5. The CDR3 sequence is 12 residues long. Germline V gene data show CDR1 as SQVTM and CDR2 as ANQGSEA. The CDR3 DNA reads as TGCAGCGCGCAGGGGGTCGACTATGGCTACACCTTC. It is translated as CSAQGVDYGYTF.

CDR3 in DNA: TGTGCCAGCACCTGGAGGGGGAGGGGCTATGGCTACACCTTC. It translates to CASTWRGRGYGYTF. The chain is built from TRBV28 and TRBJ1-2; TRBD1 is a possible D gene (6 bases). The germline V gene has CDR1 MDHEN and CDR2 SYDVKM. This CDR3 is 14 amino acids long. The germline V and J ends were trimmed by 7 bases and 4 bases, with 16 bases remaining between them.

DNA of the CDR3: TGTGCCAGCAGTCTCGGGACAGGGACCCTCGAGGAGCAGTACTTC. It translates to CASSLGTGTLEEQYF. The rearrangement joins TRBV6-5 to TRBJ2-7; 9 bases fit TRBD1. The CDR3 length is 15 residues. Germline CDR1 and CDR2: MNHEY and SVGAGI. Unmatched junction bases numbered 12, after V lost 5 bases and J lost 7 bases.

The rearrangement links TRBV11-3 to TRBJ1-1, with a tentative D call TRBD1 (5 bases). Germline loops: CDR1 SGHNT, CDR2 YENEEA. Trimming cost V 2 bases and J 1 base, with 5 bases left between them. This CDR3 spans 13 amino acids. As DNA, the CDR3 is TGTGCCAGCAGCTTAACAGGGAACACTGAAGCTTTCTTT. Protein: CASSLTGNTEAFF.

The V and J genes are TRBV4-3 and TRBJ1-2, with 9 bases identical to TRBD1. The germline V gene encodes CDR1 LGHNA and CDR2 YSLEER. The ends lost 4 bases at V and 5 bases at J; junction bases unmatched: 5. The CDR3 sequence is 14 residues long. CDR3 amino acids: CASSPGTGSYGYTF. The DNA of the CDR3 is TGCGCCAGCAGCCCGGGGACAGGGTCGTATGGCTACACCTTC.

The chain has TRBV5-1 and TRBJ2-3; 7 bases agree with TRBD1. CDR1 is SGHRS and CDR2 is YFSETQ in the germline V gene. The V and J ends lost 3 bases and 4 bases, in that order; junction bases with no gene match: 5. This CDR3 has 14 amino acids. CDR3: CASSSGTAADTQYF. The CDR3 DNA follows: TGCGCCAGCAGCTCCGGGACAGCTGCAGATACGCAGTATTTT. The full variable domain, rest sourced from reference TRBV5-1 and TRBJ2-3, is KAGVTQTPRYLIKTRGQQVTLSCSPISGHRSVSWYQQTPGQGLQFLFEYFSETQRNKGNFPGRFSGRQFSNSRSEMNVSTLELGDSALYLCASSSGTAADTQYFGPGTRLTVL.

The chain links TRBV5-6 to TRBJ2-3, with 11 bases aligning to TRBD2. Trimming took 4 bases from V and 2 from J; bases not matched to a gene: 6. Germline V gives CDR1 SGHDT, CDR2 YYEEEE. CDR3 length equals 16 residues. The CDR3 loop reads CASSGTGLADTDTQYF. DNA for the CDR3: TGTGCCAGCAGCGGGACGGGACTAGCGGACACAGATACGCAGTATTTT.

The genes are TRBV4-1 and TRBJ1-1; D might be TRBD1 (5 bases). Trimming pared 0 bases from V and 3 bases from J, leaving 14 bases between. Germline loops: CDR1 MGHRA, CDR2 YSYEKL. This CDR3 region has 16 residues. CDR3 nucleotides: TGCGCCAGCAGCCAAGACTTCGCTGGGGGGGACACTGAAGCTTTCTTT. Translated: CASSQDFAGGDTEAFF.

J is TRBJ1-3 and V is TRBV4-3, with D possibly matching TRBD1 (5 bases). The germline V gene has CDR1 LGHNA and CDR2 YSLEER. The V end was cut by 1 base, the J end by 1 base, with 11 bases between. The CDR3 is 16 residues long. CDR3: CASSQGRGPSGNTIYF. DNA of the CDR3: TGCGCCAGCAGCCAAGGAAGGGGCCCGTCTGGAAACACCATATATTTT.

This chain connects TRBV7-2 to TRBJ1-6, with TRBD1 as a possible D gene (5 bases). The V gene lost 2 bases and the J gene lost 10 bases, with 15 bases spanning the gap. The CDR3 extends over 15 amino acids. Germline-derived CDR1 and CDR2 are SGHTA and FQGNSA. The CDR3 DNA is TGTGCCAGCAGCTTACTACCCAGGGCGGAATCACCCCTCCACTTT. This codes for CASSLLPRAESPLHF.

The chain carries TRBV5-1 and TRBJ2-3, with 7 bases lining up with TRBD1. Germline V gene sequence: CDR1 SGHRS, CDR2 YFSETQ. V lost 0 bases to trimming and J lost 0 bases; unmatched junction nucleotides: 4. The CDR3 is made up of 16 amino acids. CDR3 DNA sequence: TGCGCCAGCAGCTTGGTAGGGGGCTCTAGCACAGATACGCAGTATTTT. Amino acids: CASSLVGGSSTDTQYF. Drawing the rest from reference TRBV5-1 and TRBJ2-3, the complete variable domain is KAGVTQTPRYLIKTRGQQVTLSCSPISGHRSVSWYQQTPGQGLQFLFEYFSETQRNKGNFPGRFSGRQFSNSRSEMNVSTLELGDSALYLCASSLVGGSSTDTQYFGPGTRLTVL.

The genes are TRBV28 and TRBJ1-1, with 7 bases fitting TRBD1. Germline V gene data show CDR1 as MDHEN and CDR2 as SYDVKM. Trimming cost V 2 bases and J 1 base; bases outside gene matches: 4. The CDR3 spans 15 residues. Here the CDR3 DNA reads TGTGCCAGCAGTTTAGGGGCAGGGGGGAACACTGAAGCTTTCTTT. Translating gives CASSLGAGGNTEAFF.

This clone came up a few times. The chain uses TRBV29-1 and TRBJ1-1; 9 bases are shared with TRBD1. With V trimmed by 7 bases and J by 5 bases, 11 bases remained unmatched. CDR3 length: 14 residues. CDR1 and CDR2 from the germline V gene are SQVTM and ANQGSEA. The CDR3 DNA reads TGCAGCGCAACACGGACAGGGGTGAGGACTGAAGCTTTCTTT. Its protein is CSATRTGVRTEAFF.

V usage is TRBV28 and J usage is TRBJ2-7, with 13 nucleotides matching TRBD2. The V gene end was trimmed by 5 bases and the J gene end by 4 bases; junction bases not matched to a gene: 5. The CDR3 contains 15 residues. In germline, CDR1 is MDHEN, CDR2 SYDVKM. The DNA of the CDR3 is TGTGCCAGCAGTCAACTAGCGGGAGGGAGATACGAGCAGTACTTC. It encodes CASSQLAGGRYEQYF.

This rearrangement joins TRBV6-2 or TRBV6-3 to TRBJ1-1; D unresolved. The CDR3 consists of 14 residues. The V and J ends lost 4 bases and 10 bases respectively, with 19 bases between them. Per germline, CDR1 MNHEY and CDR2 SVGEGT. The CDR3 is CASSSHRLTPSAFF. The CDR3 DNA follows: TGTGCCAGCAGTTCTCACCGACTTACACCGTCAGCTTTCTTT.